Listed below are T cell receptor beta chains from one sample, sequenced in a study of vaccination and CD4 T cells after COVID-19. These receptors lack a known antigen. TCRdb reprocessed the PCR reads via MiXCR and lists one record per CDR3 protein. Among about 17,000 distinct CDR3 sequences, about 40% were seen once, and the ten largest hold under 9%. Sequencing was done on a sample of CD4+ T cells from blood, cultured in vitro. Source of these receptors: a human donor who had recovered from COVID-19. CDR3s include the opening cysteine and the closing phenylalanine or tryptophan. Fields, in order: J gene, D gene, clone size, V gene, CDR3 protein, CDR3 DNA. D genes are given only for firm matches. Clone size, where shown, is once, few, many, or a class for clones that have expanded.

j_gene: TRBJ2-3
d_gene: TRBD2
abundance: -
v_gene: TRBV27
CDR3aa: CASSTSGTSDTDTQYF
CDR3nt: TGTGCCAGCAGCACTTCCGGGACTAGCGACACAGATACGCAGTATTTT

j_gene: TRBJ1-5
d_gene: -
abundance: few
v_gene: TRBV28
CDR3aa: CASRQSGAGIQPQHF
CDR3nt: TGTGCCAGCAGGCAATCGGGCGCGGGCATTCAGCCCCAGCATTTT

j_gene: TRBJ2-3
d_gene: -
abundance: -
v_gene: TRBV7-2
CDR3aa: CASSLGLLPNTQYF
CDR3nt: TGTGCCAGCAGCTTAGGACTCCTACCTAATACGCAGTATTTT

j_gene: TRBJ2-2
d_gene: -
abundance: -
v_gene: TRBV5-1
CDR3aa: CASSRDLGGITGELFF
CDR3nt: TGCGCCAGCAGCCGGGATCTCGGGGGTATCACCGGGGAGCTGTTTTTT

j_gene: TRBJ2-5
d_gene: -
abundance: -
v_gene: TRBV6-1
CDR3aa: CASSEAAVKTQYF
CDR3nt: TGTGCCAGCAGTGAAGCGGCTGTAAAGACCCAGTACTTC

j_gene: TRBJ2-3
d_gene: -
abundance: -
v_gene: TRBV20-1
CDR3aa: CSARASTDTQYF
CDR3nt: TGCAGTGCTAGAGCTAGCACAGATACGCAGTATTTT

j_gene: TRBJ2-2
d_gene: TRBD1
abundance: -
v_gene: TRBV6-5
CDR3aa: CASSYEQGDTGELFF
CDR3nt: TGTGCCAGCAGTTACGAACAGGGGGACACCGGGGAGCTGTTTTTT

j_gene: TRBJ1-2
d_gene: -
abundance: -
v_gene: TRBV28
CDR3aa: CVSSVGNSGYTF
CDR3nt: TGTGTCAGTTCCGTTGGTAATTCTGGCTACACCTTC

j_gene: TRBJ2-7
d_gene: TRBD2
abundance: few
v_gene: TRBV28
CDR3aa: CASSPRPGLAGGYEQYF
CDR3nt: TGTGCCAGCAGCCCCCGACCGGGACTAGCGGGAGGCTACGAGCAGTACTTC

j_gene: TRBJ1-6
d_gene: -
abundance: medium-sized
v_gene: TRBV20-1
CDR3aa: CSAPQGWGSPLHF
CDR3nt: TGCAGTGCTCCACAGGGCTGGGGCTCACCCCTCCACTTT

j_gene: TRBJ2-6
d_gene: -
abundance: -
v_gene: TRBV19
CDR3aa: CASSISGANVLTF
CDR3nt: TGTGCCAGTAGTATATCTGGGGCCAACGTCCTGACTTTC

j_gene: TRBJ1-2
d_gene: -
abundance: few
v_gene: TRBV6-1
CDR3aa: CASTNGRGYTF
CDR3nt: TGTGCCAGCACCAACGGGAGGGGCTACACCTTC

j_gene: TRBJ2-5
d_gene: -
abundance: -
v_gene: TRBV20-1
CDR3aa: CSAGTQETQYF
CDR3nt: TGCAGTGCCGGGACTCAAGAGACCCAGTACTTC

j_gene: TRBJ2-1
d_gene: -
abundance: -
v_gene: TRBV18
CDR3aa: CASSQGREQFF
CDR3nt: TGTGCCAGCTCACAGGGGCGTGAGCAGTTCTTC

j_gene: TRBJ2-7
d_gene: TRBD2
abundance: few
v_gene: TRBV20-1
CDR3aa: CSARDHSGRAPWSYEQYF
CDR3nt: TGCAGTGCTAGAGATCACAGCGGGAGGGCCCCTTGGAGCTACGAGCAGTACTTC

j_gene: TRBJ2-1
d_gene: -
abundance: -
v_gene: TRBV12-3/TRBV12-4
CDR3aa: CASSYGDWGRSYNEQFF
CDR3nt: TGTGCCAGCAGTTACGGTGATTGGGGACGTTCCTACAATGAGCAGTTCTTC

j_gene: TRBJ1-2
d_gene: -
abundance: -
v_gene: TRBV14
CDR3aa: CASSQDSRTDYGYTF
CDR3nt: TGTGCCAGCAGCCAAGATAGCCGAACGGACTATGGCTACACCTTC

j_gene: TRBJ1-5
d_gene: TRBD1
abundance: -
v_gene: TRBV27
CDR3aa: CASSRTGESNQPQHF
CDR3nt: TGTGCCAGCAGTCGGACAGGGGAGAGCAATCAGCCCCAGCATTTT

j_gene: TRBJ2-2
d_gene: TRBD1
abundance: -
v_gene: TRBV12-3/TRBV12-4
CDR3aa: CASSSTQGAGELFF
CDR3nt: TGTGCCAGCAGTTCCACACAGGGGGCCGGGGAGCTGTTTTTT

j_gene: TRBJ2-3
d_gene: -
abundance: -
v_gene: TRBV19
CDR3aa: CATRGGSTDTQYF
CDR3nt: TGTGCCACCCGTGGTGGTAGCACAGATACGCAGTATTTT

j_gene: TRBJ2-7
d_gene: TRBD2
abundance: -
v_gene: TRBV7-9
CDR3aa: CASSLGAGHEQYF
CDR3nt: TGTGCCAGCAGCTTGGGAGCGGGACACGAGCAGTACTTC

j_gene: TRBJ2-1
d_gene: -
abundance: few
v_gene: TRBV25-1
CDR3aa: CASSVMGPEQFF
CDR3nt: TGTGCCAGCAGTGTGATGGGACCTGAGCAGTTCTTC

j_gene: TRBJ2-5
d_gene: TRBD1
abundance: few
v_gene: TRBV28
CDR3aa: CASSPGQGSWETQYF
CDR3nt: TGTGCCAGCAGTCCGGGACAGGGGAGCTGGGAGACCCAGTACTTC

j_gene: TRBJ2-7
d_gene: TRBD1
abundance: -
v_gene: TRBV18
CDR3aa: CASSPRTGGGQYF
CDR3nt: TGTGCCAGCTCACCTAGGACAGGGGGAGGGCAGTACTTC

j_gene: TRBJ2-7
d_gene: -
abundance: -
v_gene: TRBV28
CDR3aa: CASSLTNQQYF
CDR3nt: TGTGCCAGCAGTTTGACAAACCAGCAGTACTTC

j_gene: TRBJ2-5
d_gene: TRBD2
abundance: few
v_gene: TRBV30
CDR3aa: CAWSVGGTSGVETQYF
CDR3nt: TGTGCCTGGAGTGTAGGAGGGACTAGCGGTGTAGAGACCCAGTACTTC

j_gene: TRBJ1-1
d_gene: TRBD1
abundance: few
v_gene: TRBV28
CDR3aa: CASSPGQAPTEAFF
CDR3nt: TGTGCCAGCAGTCCGGGACAGGCTCCCACTGAAGCTTTCTTT

j_gene: TRBJ2-7
d_gene: TRBD2
abundance: -
v_gene: TRBV5-4
CDR3aa: CASSSSGYSYEQYF
CDR3nt: TGTGCCAGCAGCTCTAGCGGTTACTCCTACGAGCAGTACTTC

j_gene: TRBJ2-4
d_gene: -
abundance: few
v_gene: TRBV6-1
CDR3aa: CASSNGPGNIQYF
CDR3nt: TGTGCCAGCAGTAACGGTCCTGGAAACATTCAGTACTTC

j_gene: TRBJ2-5
d_gene: TRBD2
abundance: -
v_gene: TRBV7-2
CDR3aa: CASSLVNSGQETQYF
CDR3nt: TGTGCCAGCAGCTTAGTGAATAGCGGGCAAGAGACCCAGTACTTC

j_gene: TRBJ1-5
d_gene: TRBD1
abundance: -
v_gene: TRBV20-1
CDR3aa: CSARAQGGNQPQHF
CDR3nt: TGCAGTGCTAGAGCACAGGGGGGCAATCAGCCCCAGCATTTT

j_gene: TRBJ1-5
d_gene: -
abundance: -
v_gene: TRBV6-5
CDR3aa: CASSSGSGGNQPQHF
CDR3nt: TGTGCCAGCAGTTCAGGGTCTGGGGGCAATCAGCCCCAGCATTTT

j_gene: TRBJ2-5
d_gene: -
abundance: few
v_gene: TRBV19
CDR3aa: CASGLNQETQYF
CDR3nt: TGTGCCAGCGGACTGAACCAAGAGACCCAGTACTTC

j_gene: TRBJ2-5
d_gene: TRBD2
abundance: -
v_gene: TRBV28
CDR3aa: CASSPILGLAGGGETQYF
CDR3nt: TGTGCCAGCAGCCCTATCCTCGGACTAGCGGGAGGCGGTGAGACCCAGTACTTC

j_gene: TRBJ2-1
d_gene: -
abundance: -
v_gene: TRBV19
CDR3aa: CASSIKIESVNEQFF
CDR3nt: TGTGCCAGTAGTATTAAGATTGAGTCCGTCAATGAGCAGTTCTTC

j_gene: TRBJ2-4
d_gene: TRBD1
abundance: few
v_gene: TRBV20-1
CDR3aa: CSARDSRQGADIQYF
CDR3nt: TGCAGTGCTAGAGATTCCCGACAGGGGGCGGACATTCAGTACTTC

j_gene: TRBJ2-3
d_gene: -
abundance: -
v_gene: TRBV5-4
CDR3aa: CASSSPEGTLFADTQYF
CDR3nt: TGTGCCAGCAGCTCACCGGAAGGGACTCTATTTGCAGATACGCAGTATTTT

j_gene: TRBJ2-7
d_gene: -
abundance: few
v_gene: TRBV29-1
CDR3aa: CSVSGPGEYEQYF
CDR3nt: TGCAGCGTTTCGGGACCCGGAGAGTACGAGCAGTACTTC

j_gene: TRBJ1-1
d_gene: -
abundance: -
v_gene: TRBV20-1
CDR3aa: CSARSGEGNTEAFF
CDR3nt: TGCAGTGCTAGATCAGGGGAGGGGAACACTGAAGCTTTCTTT

j_gene: TRBJ2-1
d_gene: TRBD1
abundance: -
v_gene: TRBV6-5
CDR3aa: CASSYAGTDGNEQFF
CDR3nt: TGTGCCAGCAGTTACGCCGGGACAGATGGCAATGAGCAGTTCTTC

j_gene: TRBJ1-1
d_gene: -
abundance: few
v_gene: TRBV7-2
CDR3aa: CASSRWNTEAFF
CDR3nt: TGTGCCAGCAGTCGGTGGAACACTGAAGCTTTCTTT

j_gene: TRBJ1-1
d_gene: TRBD1
abundance: -
v_gene: TRBV7-9
CDR3aa: CASSSDRADRLEAFF
CDR3nt: TGTGCCAGCAGCTCTGACAGGGCGGATCGACTTGAAGCTTTCTTT

j_gene: TRBJ2-7
d_gene: -
abundance: -
v_gene: TRBV4-1
CDR3aa: CASSQAAGRFPYEQYF
CDR3nt: TGCGCCAGCAGCCAGGCCGCAGGGCGGTTCCCCTACGAGCAGTACTTC

j_gene: TRBJ2-7
d_gene: TRBD1
abundance: few
v_gene: TRBV7-8
CDR3aa: CASSIDREEQYF
CDR3nt: TGTGCCAGCAGCATAGACAGGGAAGAGCAGTACTTC

j_gene: TRBJ2-2
d_gene: TRBD2
abundance: -
v_gene: TRBV24-1
CDR3aa: CATSLSGSENTGELFF
CDR3nt: TGTGCCACCAGTTTAAGCGGGAGCGAGAACACCGGGGAGCTGTTTTTT

j_gene: TRBJ2-5
d_gene: TRBD2
abundance: few
v_gene: TRBV20-1
CDR3aa: CSAWTSRETQYF
CDR3nt: TGCAGTGCGTGGACTAGCAGAGAGACCCAGTACTTC

j_gene: TRBJ2-5
d_gene: -
abundance: -
v_gene: TRBV20-1
CDR3aa: CSAKWGVGETQYF
CDR3nt: TGCAGTGCTAAGTGGGGAGTAGGAGAGACCCAGTACTTC

j_gene: TRBJ2-5
d_gene: -
abundance: -
v_gene: TRBV24-1
CDR3aa: CATSDSLGKTQYF
CDR3nt: TGTGCCACCAGTGATTCTCTGGGGAAGACCCAGTACTTC

j_gene: TRBJ2-7
d_gene: -
abundance: -
v_gene: TRBV6-1
CDR3aa: CASSRIPRAGEQYF
CDR3nt: TGTGCCAGCAGCCGAATCCCCAGGGCGGGCGAGCAGTACTTC

j_gene: TRBJ2-5
d_gene: TRBD1
abundance: few
v_gene: TRBV20-1
CDR3aa: CSARRPSPLQGHPEETQYF
CDR3nt: TGCAGTGCTAGAAGACCCTCCCCCCTACAGGGGCACCCAGAAGAGACCCAGTACTTC

j_gene: TRBJ2-7
d_gene: -
abundance: -
v_gene: TRBV7-9
CDR3aa: CASSSSAVEQYF
CDR3nt: TGTGCCAGCAGCTCCTCTGCGGTGGAGCAGTACTTC

j_gene: TRBJ2-5
d_gene: -
abundance: -
v_gene: TRBV12-3/TRBV12-4
CDR3aa: CASSPREETQYF
CDR3nt: TGTGCCAGCAGTCCTAGAGAAGAGACCCAGTACTTC

j_gene: TRBJ1-2
d_gene: -
abundance: few
v_gene: TRBV21-1
CDR3aa: CASSTDRGRGVNYGYTF
CDR3nt: TGTGCCAGCAGCACGGACAGGGGGCGCGGGGTTAACTATGGCTACACCTTC